These 27 T cell receptor beta chains were all obtained from the same sample, sequenced in a study of CD8+ T cells in alopecia areata. The authors extracted RNA and reverse transcribed it into cDNA as the sequencing template. Produced via immunoSEQ multiplex PCR; TCRdb's table is partial and in-frame only. The table has under 250,000 clones, roughly three fifths seen once. The sequenced sample consisted of CD8+ T cells sorted from blood. The source of these receptors is a human donor in good health.

In nucleotides, the CDR3 is TGTGCCAGCAGTGAAGGAGGCAGTCTAGGGCAGCCCCAGCATTTT. Translating gives CASSEGGSLGQPQHF. The chain combines TRBV25-1 with TRBJ1-5, with D uncertain. This CDR3 contains 15 residues. Trimming pared 2 bases from V and 7 bases from J, leaving 15 bases between. Germline lookup yields CDR1 MGHDK and CDR2 SYGVNS.

This rearrangement joins TRBV7-8 to TRBJ2-5, with D unclear. This CDR3 is built from 13 residues. Between the trimmed V and J ends, which lost 4 bases and 0 bases, there was a span of 6 bases. CDR1 is SGHVS, CDR2 FQNEAQ, per germline. CDR3 sequence reads: CASSSEYQETQYF. The CDR3 region has the DNA TGTGCCAGCAGCTCCGAATACCAAGAGACCCAGTACTTC. The whole variable domain, remainder taken from reference TRBV7-8 and TRBJ2-5, is GAGVSQSPRYKVAKRGQDVALRCDPISGHVSLFWYQQALGQGPEFLTYFQNEAQLDKSGLPSDRFFAERPEGSVSTLKIQRTQQEDSAVYLCASSSEYQETQYFGPGTRLLVL.

This clone has just one count. The gene calls are TRBV15 and TRBJ1-2; D may be TRBD1 (5 bases). Trimming stripped 5 bases from V and 5 bases from J, with 24 bases between. CDR3 length: 17 residues. CDR1 is LNHNV, CDR2 YYDKDF, per germline (reference sequence). The CDR3: CATSVRGLEVKEYGYTF. The CDR3 bases are TGTGCCACCAGCGTTCGGGGACTCGAGGTTAAGGAATATGGCTACACCTTC.

The chain is built from TRBV29-1 and TRBJ2-7, with 9 bases aligning to TRBD1. V dropped 2 bases and J dropped 2; count of bases not matched to a gene: 7. This CDR3 has 15 residues. Germline V CDR1 and CDR2: SQVTM, ANQGSEA. CDR3 region: CSVEYPDRGTYEQYF. CDR3 sequence (DNA): TGCAGCGTTGAATACCCGGACAGGGGCACCTACGAGCAGTACTTC.

This clone was detected a few times. The CDR3 loop reads CASSLLAGDEKLFF. DNA for the CDR3: TGTGCCAGCAGCTTATTAGCAGGAGATGAAAAACTGTTTTTT. The chain couples TRBV7-9 to TRBJ1-4; D not resolved. Trimming shortened V by 2 bases and J by 6 bases, and 10 bases separated the two germline ends. Per the germline V gene, CDR1 is SEHNR and CDR2 is FQNEAQ (reference sequence). This CDR3 is 14 amino acids long.

This clone has only a few counts. The identical CDR3 is also encoded by other nucleotide sequences in the sample. The J gene is TRBJ2-7, the V gene TRBV5-1; TRBD1 matches at 9 bases. V shed 4 bases and J 1 base; nucleotides not matched to a gene: 3. This CDR3 has 14 amino acids. The germline gives CDR1 SGHRS, CDR2 YFSETQ. The CDR3 region has the DNA TGCGCCAGCAGCCCCGGGACAGGGTCCTACGAGCAGTACTTC. Translating gives CASSPGTGSYEQYF. The full variable domain, in which reference TRBV5-1 and TRBJ2-7 provide the parts outside the CDR3, is KAGVTQTPRYLIKTRGQQVTLSCSPISGHRSVSWYQQTPGQGLQFLFEYFSETQRNKGNFPGRFSGRQFSNSRSEMNVSTLELGDSALYLCASSPGTGSYEQYFGPGTRLTVT.

The chain carries TRBV29-1 and TRBJ2-1; D is unresolved. Trimming pared 3 bases from V and 6 bases from J, leaving 3 bases between. Germline-derived CDR1 and CDR2 are SQVTM and ANQGSEA. The CDR3 is 10 amino acids. In DNA form, the CDR3 reads TGCAGCGTTGATAGCAATGAGCAGTTCTTC. Protein sequence: CSVDSNEQFF.

J is TRBJ2-7 and V is TRBV30; D uncertain. V was shortened by 2 bases and J by 0 bases, with 8 bases between the two germline ends. The germline V gene encodes CDR1 GTSNPN and CDR2 SVGIG (reference sequence). CDR3 length equals 13 residues. The CDR3 protein is CAWSLQRSYEQYF. CDR3 DNA sequence: TGTGCCTGGAGTTTACAGCGCTCCTACGAGCAGTACTTC. Complete variable domain (other parts from reference TRBV30 and TRBJ2-7): SQTIHQWPATLVQPVGSPLSLECTVEGTSNPNLYWYRQAAGRGLQLLFYSVGIGQISSEVPQNLSASRPQDRQFILSSKKLLLSDSGFYLCAWSLQRSYEQYFGPGTRLTVT.

This rearrangement joins TRBV29-1 to TRBJ1-1; D is undetermined. The germline V and J ends were trimmed by 7 bases and 7 bases, with 10 bases remaining between them. Per the germline V gene, CDR1 is SQVTM and CDR2 is ANQGSEA. The CDR3 spans 10 residues. CDR3 protein: CSAQPGEAFF. The CDR3 DNA sequence: TGCAGCGCCCAACCGGGTGAAGCTTTCTTT.

The chain joins TRBV5-6 to TRBJ2-7, with D possibly matching TRBD2 (7 bases). V was shortened by 4 bases and J by 3 bases, with 17 bases between the two germline ends. Germline assignment: CDR1 SGHDT and CDR2 YYEEEE. This CDR3 spans 15 amino acids. The CDR3 protein is CASSPGGGGYYEQYF. CDR3 nucleotides: TGTGCCAGCAGCCCCGGTGGCGGGGGCTACTACGAGCAGTACTTC.

V and J are TRBV19 and TRBJ1-2; D is possibly TRBD1 (6 bases). The CDR3 length is 14 residues. CDR1 and CDR2 from the germline V gene are LNHDA and SQIVND (reference sequence). V was clipped by 4 bases and J by 7 bases, with 16 bases between them. This chain's CDR3 is CASSKTGASPGYTF. The CDR3 coding sequence is TGTGCCAGTAGTAAGACAGGAGCCTCCCCTGGCTACACCTTC.

The V and J genes are TRBV6-1 and TRBJ2-5; 9 bases are shared with TRBD2. Germline assignment: CDR1 MNHNS and CDR2 SASEGT. The CDR3 runs 14 residues. V gave up 2 bases and J gave up 4 bases; unmatched junction bases: 2. CDR3 protein: CASSEWRGGETQYF. Written as DNA, the CDR3 is TGTGCCAGCAGTGAATGGCGGGGGGGAGAGACCCAGTACTTC.

Written as DNA, the CDR3 is TGCGCCAGCAGCCAGCGACAGGGGCCGTACGAGCAGTACTTC. Translated: CASSQRQGPYEQYF. The chain uses TRBV4-1 and TRBJ2-5; 8 nucleotides agree with TRBD1. The closer fit of TRBJ2-7 to the DNA end suggests the J call may be wrong. The V gene's germline CDR1 is MGHRA and CDR2 YSYEKL. The CDR3 has 14 residues.

The V and J genes are TRBV29-1 and TRBJ2-1, with 8 bases identical to TRBD2. This CDR3 has 12 amino acids. Per germline, CDR1 SQVTM and CDR2 ANQGSEA. V lost 8 bases and J lost 6; bases outside the gene matches: 6. The CDR3 protein is CSPGGTFNEQFF. CDR3 coding DNA: TGCAGCCCGGGGGGGACCTTCAATGAGCAGTTCTTC.

The chain joins TRBV30 to TRBJ2-5, with 10 positions matching TRBD2. The CDR3 extends over 15 amino acids. The germline V gene encodes CDR1 GTSNPN and CDR2 SVGIG (reference sequence). V shed 1 base, J shed 5 bases, and the junction held 7 bases outside the gene matches. CDR3 sequence reads: CAWSAGSGGLETQYF. CDR3 sequence (DNA): TGTGCCTGGAGTGCGGGTAGCGGGGGGTTGGAGACCCAGTACTTC.

This sequence joins TRBV13 and TRBJ1-5; D might be TRBD1 (5 bases). The CDR3 loop spans 17 amino acids. V was clipped by 0 bases and J by 5 bases, with 17 bases between them. Per the germline V gene, CDR1 is PRHDT and CDR2 is FYEKMQ (reference sequence). CDR3 nucleotides: TGTGCCAGCAGCTTAGGAGGTGGGGGGACTCCCGATCAGCCCCAGCATTTT. It is translated as CASSLGGGGTPDQPQHF.

The V and J genes are TRBV4-1 and TRBJ2-5; tentatively, D is TRBD2 (5 bases). The CDR3 covers 14 residues. Per the germline V gene, CDR1 is MGHRA and CDR2 is YSYEKL. The V and J ends lost 4 bases and 2 bases respectively, with 11 bases between them. The CDR3 DNA sequence: TGCGCCAGCAGCCCTAGAGGGTATCAAGAGACCCAGTACTTC. Amino acids: CASSPRGYQETQYF.

J is TRBJ2-2 and V is TRBV5-1; 10 bases line up with TRBD1. Per germline, CDR1 SGHRS and CDR2 YFSETQ. V shed 4 bases and J 5 bases; nucleotides not matched to a gene: 2. The CDR3 runs 14 residues. The CDR3 bases are TGCGCCAGCAGCGGGGACAGGGGAACCGGGGAGCTGTTTTTT. Translating gives CASSGDRGTGELFF.

This clone was observed a few times. CDR3: CASRKYYEQYF. The DNA for the CDR3 is TGTGCCAGCAGGAAATATTACGAGCAGTACTTC. This chain uses TRBV27 with TRBJ2-7; D remains unclear. V was trimmed by 6 bases and J by 4 bases, leaving 7 bases between them. This CDR3 spans 11 amino acids. From germline, CDR1 is MNHEY and CDR2 SMNVEV (reference sequence).

The chain employs TRBV9 and TRBJ2-5; D perhaps matches TRBD1 (5 bases). V was pared by 0 bases and J by 5 bases, with 14 bases between. Germline CDR1 is SGDLS and CDR2 is YYNGEE. The CDR3 contains 15 residues. The CDR3 nucleotides read TGTGCCAGCAGCGTAGCCGTGGGGCCGACGGAGACCCAGTACTTC. Encoded protein: CASSVAVGPTETQYF.

J is TRBJ2-1 and V is TRBV19, with no clear D. V was shortened by 3 bases and J by 5 bases, with 14 bases between the two germline ends. The CDR3 is 15 residues long. Germline CDR1 and CDR2: LNHDA and SQIVND (reference sequence). CDR3 loop: CASSMAPGGHNEQFF. The CDR3 DNA is TGTGCCAGTAGTATGGCCCCGGGTGGACACAATGAGCAGTTCTTC.

The chain links TRBV6-5 to TRBJ1-2, with D possibly matching TRBD1 (6 bases). Germline V lookup: CDR1 MNHEY, CDR2 SVGAGI. The CDR3 is 15 residues long. V lost 7 bases and J lost 0, with 15 bases in between. DNA of the CDR3: TGTGCCAGCACCCTAGGACAGTCCCCTAACTATGGCTACACCTTC. This codes for CASTLGQSPNYGYTF.

V gene TRBV5-6 combines with J gene TRBJ1-2, with D perhaps TRBD1 (6 bases). There are 14 residues in the CDR3. The germline gives CDR1 SGHDT, CDR2 YYEEEE. The V gene lost 6 bases and the J gene lost 1 base, with 13 bases spanning the gap. The CDR3, as DNA: TGTGCCAGCAACTTCATGGACAGTAACTATGGCTACACCTTC. Amino acids: CASNFMDSNYGYTF.

The chain joins TRBV7-2 to TRBJ1-4; D uncertain. V lost 2 bases and J 8 bases, leaving 12 bases between the germline ends. Germline loops: CDR1 SGHTA, CDR2 FQGNSA. The CDR3 sequence is 14 residues long. As DNA, the CDR3 is TGTGCCAGCAGCTTATGGGCGCAAGACGAAAAACTGTTTTTT. It codes for CASSLWAQDEKLFF. The complete variable domain, with remaining parts taken from reference TRBV7-2 and TRBJ1-4, reads GAGVSQSPSNKVTEKGKDVELRCDPISGHTALYWYRQSLGQGLEFLIYFQGNSAPDKSGLPSDRFSAERTGGSVSTLTIQRTQQEDSAVYLCASSLWAQDEKLFFGSGTQLSVL.

This clone was picked up a small number of times. V usage is TRBV5-4 and J usage is TRBJ2-7; D possibly corresponds to TRBD1 (6 bases). The CDR3 is 14 residues long. Looked up from germline, CDR1 is SGHNT and CDR2 is YYREEE (reference sequence). Trimming shortened V by 4 bases and J by 0 bases, and 11 bases separated the two germline ends. The DNA for the CDR3 is TGTGCCAGCAGCCAGGGGTATAGCTCCTACGAGCAGTACTTC. Amino acids: CASSQGYSSYEQYF.

The chain employs TRBV5-6 and TRBJ1-1; no firm D call. In germline, CDR1 is SGHDT, CDR2 YYEEEE. V lost 6 bases and J 10 bases, leaving 13 bases between the germline ends. The CDR3 runs to 11 residues. The CDR3 is CASTHGEGAFF. Here the CDR3 DNA reads TGTGCCAGCACCCACGGGGAGGGAGCTTTCTTT.

This clone has only a few counts. V is TRBV29-1 and J is TRBJ2-1; TRBD2 matches 8 bases. The CDR3 contains 15 residues. Germline CDR1 is SQVTM and CDR2 is ANQGSEA. V trimming: 6 bases; J trimming: 0 bases; junction bases outside the gene matches: 7. The DNA of the CDR3 is TGCAGCGTCCCCGGGGGGGGGTCCTCCTACAATGAGCAGTTCTTC. As protein: CSVPGGGSSYNEQFF.